This T cell receptor (beta chain) was profiled in a study of post-analysis software for immune sequencing data. cDNA libraries for TCR beta contained unique molecular identifiers. TCRdb re-derived calls from the PCR reads in MiXCR, one entry per CDR3 protein. The sample has 750,000 to 900,000 distinct CDR3 sequences; more than 45% are singletons. The receptor was derived from a girl aged 5-17 years with multiple sclerosis. The sample was blood.

The CDR3 reads CASRGGEWEKLFF. The CDR3 DNA reads as TGTGCCAGCCGGGGCGGAGAGTGGGAAAAACTGTTTTTT. This chain joins TRBV12-3 or TRBV12-4 and TRBJ1-4; D might be TRBD1 (5 bases). The CDR3 spans 13 residues. V lost 8 bases and J 8 bases, leaving 15 bases between the germline ends.